One and the same sample provided the 22 T cell receptor beta chains below, sequenced in a study of blood T cell repertoires in COVID-19. Assay used: immunoSEQ multiplex PCR; TCRdb lists only in-frame clones, some missing. The data contain some 120,000 clones, more than 70% of them singletons. Material: peripheral blood. The receptors derive from a woman aged 60 to 75 with acute or convalescent COVID-19.

J is TRBJ2-7 and V is TRBV24-1, with a weak D call TRBD2 (9 bases). Germline CDR1 is KGHDR and CDR2 is SFDVKD. Trimming cost V 2 bases and J 5 bases, with 27 bases left between them. The CDR3 runs 19 residues. In nucleotides, the CDR3 is TGTGCCACCAGTGATTGGGGCGGACAGGGACTAGCCCCCGCCGACGAGCAGTACTTC. This gives the protein CATSDWGGQGLAPADEQYF.

The V call is TRBV29-1, the J call TRBJ2-1, with 12 bases lining up with TRBD2. The CDR3 totals 12 residues. Per germline, CDR1 SQVTM and CDR2 ANQGSEA. Trimming removed 6 bases from V and 10 bases from J; junction bases left unmatched: 4. CDR3 bases: TGCAGCGTCAGGACTAGCGGGATGGAGCAGTTCTTC. This sequence encodes CSVRTSGMEQFF.

In DNA, the CDR3 is TGTGCCAGCAGGTCCGGGACAGGAGGAGATACGCAGTATTTT. Its translation is CASRSGTGGDTQYF. The chain couples TRBV2 to TRBJ2-3, with 8 bases aligning to TRBD1. Germline V gene data show CDR1 as SNHLY and CDR2 as FYNNEI. The CDR3 spans 14 residues. Trimming at V came to 6 bases and at J to 5 bases, leaving 7 bases not matched to a gene.

This chain joins TRBV4-2 and TRBJ1-1; possible D gene TRBD1, 6 bases. V was cut by 4 bases and J by 6 bases, with 27 bases left in between. CDR3 length equals 18 residues. Per the germline V gene, CDR1 is LGHNA and CDR2 is YNFKEQ. This chain's CDR3 is CASSRNSGTSPLAAEAFF. The CDR3 bases are TGTGCCAGCAGCCGCAATTCCGGGACAAGTCCGTTGGCGGCTGAAGCTTTCTTT.

This clone was seen only a few times. The chain has TRBV2 and TRBJ1-4; D is unresolved. V was pared by 0 bases and J by 5 bases, with 7 bases between. The CDR3 sequence is 14 residues long. In germline, CDR1 is SNHLY, CDR2 FYNNEI. The CDR3 DNA follows: TGTGCCAGCAGTGAAGCGCGGAAGAATGAAAAACTGTTTTTT. It translates to CASSEARKNEKLFF.

The chain couples TRBV7-6 to TRBJ2-7; 11 bases match TRBD2. Trimming removed 6 bases from V and 1 base from J; junction bases left unmatched: 5. The CDR3 is 15 amino acids. Looked up from germline, CDR1 is SGHVS and CDR2 is FNYEAQ. CDR3 sequence reads: CASSRTSGSSYEQYF. The CDR3, as DNA: TGTGCCAGCAGTCGTACTAGCGGGAGTTCCTACGAGCAGTACTTC.

This rearrangement joins TRBV19 to TRBJ2-1, with 8 bases aligning to TRBD2. The CDR3 length is 14 residues. Germline loops: CDR1 LNHDA, CDR2 SQIVND (reference sequence). V lost 5 bases to trimming and J lost 7 bases; unmatched junction nucleotides: 7. This chain's CDR3 is CASSGTRSSNEQFF. CDR3 sequence (DNA): TGTGCCAGTAGTGGGACTAGATCGTCTAATGAGCAGTTCTTC.

This chain's CDR3 is CASSVGTPITGELFF. The CDR3 bases are TGTGCCAGCAGCGTAGGGACACCGATCACCGGGGAGCTGTTTTTT. This sequence joins TRBV9 and TRBJ2-2; D is possibly TRBD1 (5 bases). Trimming cost V 0 bases and J 4 bases, with 10 bases left between them. Germline V CDR1 and CDR2: SGDLS, YYNGEE. The CDR3 is 15 amino acids. Variable domain in full (rest from reference TRBV9 and TRBJ2-2): DSGVTQTPKHLITATGQRVTLRCSPRSGDLSVYWYQQSLDQGLQFLIQYYNGEERAKGNILERFSAQQFPDLHSELNLSSLELGDSALYFCASSVGTPITGELFFGEGSRLTVL.

In DNA form, the CDR3 reads TGTGCCAGCACCAGACAGGGTGGCTTCCCTGAAGCTTTCTTT. Its translation: CASTRQGGFPEAFF. This chain uses TRBV6-5 with TRBJ1-1; 7 bases fit TRBD1. The CDR3 runs 14 residues. Trimming removed 7 bases from V and 6 bases from J; junction bases left unmatched: 11. Germline CDR1 and CDR2: MNHEY and SVGAGI.

The chain couples TRBV18 to TRBJ2-7; a weak D match, TRBD1 (5 bases). V gave up 2 bases and J gave up 0 bases, with 32 bases separating them. Germline V gene lookup returns CDR1 KGHSH and CDR2 LQKENI. This CDR3 spans 22 amino acids. CDR3 protein: CASSPMAGWATLPYPISYEQYF. CDR3 nucleotide sequence: TGTGCCAGCTCACCAATGGCAGGGTGGGCAACCCTACCGTACCCAATCTCCTACGAGCAGTACTTC.

Points on this clone: Relative to the germline gene, one junction end is altered; a read error may explain this. This sequence joins TRBV20-1 and TRBJ2-1; D gene unclear. The CDR3 loop spans 10 amino acids. CDR1 is DFQATT, CDR2 SNEGSKA, per germline (reference sequence). This CDR3 reads CSARGAEQFF. CDR3 nucleotides: TGCAGTGCGAGAGGAGCTGAGCAGTTCTTC.

This chain links TRBV11-2 with TRBJ2-5; D unclear. CDR1 and CDR2 (germline): SGHAT, FQNNGV. The CDR3 runs to 13 residues. Trimming pared 4 bases from V and 3 bases from J, leaving 9 bases between. CDR3 DNA: TGTGCCAGCAGCTCCAGTATAAAAGAGACCCAGTACTTC. This translates into CASSSSIKETQYF.

The chain links TRBV2 to TRBJ1-2, with TRBD1 identical over 7 bases. Trimming at V came to 7 bases and at J to 8 bases, leaving 13 bases not matched to a gene. Germline V lookup: CDR1 SNHLY, CDR2 FYNNEI. The CDR3 is made up of 14 amino acids. The CDR3 protein is CASKEDRAQGGYTF. The CDR3 DNA sequence: TGTGCCAGCAAGGAAGACAGGGCCCAGGGCGGCTACACCTTC.

The chain has TRBV18 and TRBJ2-3; 11 bases map to TRBD2. The CDR3 length is 15 residues. The J segment lost 1 base and the V segment lost 3 bases, leaving 0 bases of the junction unmatched. CDR1 and CDR2 from the germline V gene are KGHSH and LQKENI. CDR3 sequence (DNA): TGTGCCAGCTCACCGGGACTAGCGGGCACAGATACGCAGTATTTT. Residues: CASSPGLAGTDTQYF.

In its sample, this clone was seen once. The gene calls are TRBV3-1 (or the pseudogene TRBV3-2) and TRBJ2-1, with 7 positions matching TRBD2. The length of the CDR3 is 15 residues. V was clipped by 1 base and J by 4 bases; unmatched bases: 4. CDR1 is LGHDT, CDR2 YNNKEL, per germline (reference sequence). This CDR3 is CASSQGEGGYNEQFF. The CDR3, as DNA: TGTGCCAGCAGCCAAGGGGAGGGAGGGTACAATGAGCAGTTCTTC.

J is TRBJ2-7 and V is TRBV19, with 7 positions matching TRBD1. The CDR3 covers 15 residues. Looked up from germline, CDR1 is LNHDA and CDR2 is SQIVND (reference sequence). J gave up 7 bases and V 1 base, and 10 bases lay outside the gene matches. For the CDR3, the DNA is TGTGCCAGTAGTATAGGTGACAGGGTATCGGGAGAGCAGTACTTC. Residues: CASSIGDRVSGEQYF.

The V call is TRBV5-4, the J call TRBJ1-3; D is unclear. CDR3 length: 14 residues. Germline loops: CDR1 SGHNT, CDR2 YYREEE (reference sequence). V dropped 3 bases and J dropped 4 bases, with 11 bases sitting between them. The CDR3 region is CASSWGGSGNTIYF. The DNA of the CDR3 is TGTGCCAGCAGCTGGGGAGGATCCGGAAACACCATATATTTT.

The J gene is TRBJ2-3, the V gene TRBV6-5; 10 nucleotides match TRBD2. The CDR3 is made up of 14 amino acids. V trimming: 6 bases; J trimming: 6 bases; junction bases outside the gene matches: 6. The germline gives CDR1 MNHEY, CDR2 SVGAGI. CDR3 loop: CASSISGRPDTQYF. The CDR3 nucleotides are TGTGCCAGCAGCATTAGCGGGAGGCCTGATACGCAGTATTTT.

The sample holds one count of this clone. The V and J genes are TRBV3-1 (or the pseudogene TRBV3-2) and TRBJ2-2; 11 nucleotides agree with TRBD2. The CDR3 is 15 residues long. The germline CDR1 and CDR2 sequences are LGHDT and YNNKEL (reference sequence). Germline trimming cut 4 bases from V and 5 bases from J; bases unmatched to any gene: 3. The chain's CDR3 is CASSLGLAETGELFF. The CDR3 DNA reads TGTGCCAGCAGCCTGGGACTAGCGGAGACCGGGGAGCTGTTTTTT.

The chain combines TRBV6-5 with TRBJ2-7, with 7 bases matching TRBD2. Germline-derived CDR1 and CDR2 are MNHEY and SVGAGI. There are 15 residues in the CDR3. V lost 6 bases to trimming and J lost 0 bases; unmatched junction nucleotides: 8. Here the CDR3 reads CASRPAGLLSYEQYF. CDR3 DNA: TGTGCCAGCAGACCAGCGGGGCTACTCTCCTACGAGCAGTACTTC.

This clone was detected only a few times. The CDR3 region is CASSVEASPDTQYF. In DNA, the CDR3 is TGTGCCAGCAGCGTAGAGGCTAGCCCAGATACGCAGTATTTT. V and J are TRBV9 and TRBJ2-3; D possibly corresponds to TRBD2 (5 bases). The germline CDR1 and CDR2 sequences are SGDLS and YYNGEE. The CDR3 totals 14 residues. V was pared by 0 bases and J by 4 bases, with 9 bases between.

This clone occurred once. The V gene is TRBV4-1, the J gene TRBJ1-4; 7 bases are a match to TRBD1. The germline V gene encodes CDR1 MGHRA and CDR2 YSYEKL. CDR3 size: 14 residues. Unmatched junction bases numbered 6, after V lost 3 bases and J lost 8 bases. CDR3 sequence (DNA): TGCGCCAGCAGCCAGACAGGGAAGGACGAAAAACTGTTTTTT. Its protein is CASSQTGKDEKLFF.